This TCR beta chain came from a study of glioma-infiltrating T cells. Study-level points and caveats: A blood CDR3 motif signature was depleted in highly divergent patients.

TCR alpha and beta CDR3 regions were amplified from RNA using iRepertoire nested multiplex PCR. TCRdb re-called the multiplex PCR reads with MiXCR, one entry per CDR3 protein. The data show 300,000 to 400,000 distinct CDR3 sequences, around 45% seen once. This clonotype came up many times. Its antigen is still unknown. The V segment lost 5 bases and the J segment 3 bases; nucleotides outside the gene matches: 7. Germline V lookup: CDR1 SGHTA, CDR2 FQGNSA. The CDR3 totals 15 residues. The sequence was obtained from a human donor with low-grade glioma or glioblastoma, undergoing nonglioma brain surgery, or in good health (not recorded which). The chain couples TRBV7-2 to TRBJ1-1; 9 bases fit TRBD1. Sequenced: glioma tissue, nonneoplastic brain tissue, or PBMCs (not recorded which). CDR3: CASSPYRGQDTEAFF. The CDR3 region has the DNA TGTGCCAGCAGCCCTTACAGGGGGCAGGACACTGAAGCTTTCTTT.